Given below is one TCR beta chain in context. As yet, its antigen is unknown. The data were obtained in a study of shared clonotypes between healthy human individuals. Terminally differentiated effector memory CD45RA+ cells were excluded from the naive CD8 cells, which were CD45RO-negative and positively selected for CCR7. The germline V gene encodes CDR1 SGHRS and CDR2 YFSETQ. The CDR3 loop spans 14 amino acids. V was cut by 1 base and J by 4 bases, with 12 bases left in between. Study-wide results and limits: Clonotypes shared by all four sorted-subset donors had higher generation probabilities than non-shared clonotypes. Donor clonotype sharing was expected to depend on sequencing depth. In general, naive subsets displayed greater estimated richness than memory subsets did.

The data were produced by immunoSEQ multiplex PCR, yet TCRdb's version contains in-frame clones alone and is incomplete. The sample shows roughly 850,000 clones, just over 95% of them seen only once. The specimen sequenced was naive CD8+ T cells sorted from blood. V gene TRBV5-1 combines with J gene TRBJ2-7; D is unclear. The clonotype originates from a man in his thirties or forties in good health. CDR3 coding DNA: TGCGCCAGCAGCTTGTCCGACACAAATTACGAGCAGTACTTC. Translation gives CASSLSDTNYEQYF.